A selection of T cell receptor beta chains follows, all from one sample in a study of blood T cells in healthy people across ages. One entry per CDR3 protein, called by TCRdb with MiXCR from the 5' RACE reads. The profile shows almost 1 million distinct CDR3 sequences, roughly 47% of them singletons. The material sequenced was blood. These receptors originate from a woman aged 55-69 years in good health. The CDR3 runs from the conserved cysteine through the conserved F or W. The D gene is left open where the match is weak. Where a row states a size, it is once, few, many or the class of an expanded clone; other rows omit it.

j_gene,abundance,v_gene,d_gene,CDR3nt,CDR3aa
TRBJ2-7,-,TRBV12-3/TRBV12-4,-,TGTGCCAGCACTCCGGCGGGACTGAGCTCCTACAATGAGCAGTACTTC,CASTPAGLSSYNEQYF
TRBJ2-3,-,TRBV24-1,-,TGTGCCACCAGTGACTCTGTCGACAGGCTGAATACGCAGTATTTT,CATSDSVDRLNTQYF
TRBJ2-3,-,TRBV20-1,TRBD2,TGCAGTTCGACACTAGCGGGAGCCGCAGATACGCAGTATTTT,CSSTLAGAADTQYF
TRBJ1-5,-,TRBV19,TRBD1,TGTGCCAGTAGTTCTCGGGGACAGGGCTGGAATCAGCCCCAGCATTTT,CASSSRGQGWNQPQHF
TRBJ1-2,-,TRBV12-3/TRBV12-4,TRBD1,TGTGCCAGCAGCTATACCGGGACAGGGGGGAATGGCTACACCTTC,CASSYTGTGGNGYTF
TRBJ2-7,-,TRBV5-1,TRBD2,TGCGCCAGCAGCCTTGGAGGAGAGCGGGGGTCCTACGAGCAGTACTTC,CASSLGGERGSYEQYF
TRBJ1-2,few,TRBV3-1,-,TGTGCCAGCAAGGGGGAAGCGGTTGGCTATGGCTACACCTTC,CASKGEAVGYGYTF
TRBJ1-2,-,TRBV7-2,-,TGTGCCAGCAGCTTAGGTGGTGCGGAGAGAGGCTACACCTTC,CASSLGGAERGYTF
TRBJ2-6,few,TRBV9,-,TGTGCCAGCAGCGTAGCAGTGAAGCTCTCTGGGGCCAACGTCCTGACTTTC,CASSVAVKLSGANVLTF
TRBJ1-1,once,TRBV7-2,TRBD1,TGTGCCAGCACCCCGACAGGGACGAACACTGAAGCTTTCTTT,CASTPTGTNTEAFF
TRBJ2-7,-,TRBV5-1,-,TGCGCCAGCGGCCTCCCGGGGGTAACCTACGAGCAGTACTTC,CASGLPGVTYEQYF
TRBJ2-7,few,TRBV29-1,-,TGCAGCGCCGGGATCTCCTACGAGCAGTACTTC,CSAGISYEQYF
TRBJ1-2,-,TRBV20-1,-,TGCAGTGCTAGGCTTCATATGAGCTACACCTTC,CSARLHMSYTF
TRBJ1-1,-,TRBV4-1,-,TGCGCCAGCAGCCAAGAGATCAGACAGAACACTGAAGCTTTCTTT,CASSQEIRQNTEAFF
TRBJ1-1,-,TRBV4-1,-,TGCGCCAGCAGCCAAGATTCGGGGGCTGAAGCTTTCTTT,CASSQDSGAEAFF
TRBJ2-5,-,TRBV6-1,-,TGTGCCAGCAGGGATTTGAAGGGAAATAGGAAGTACTTC,CASRDLKGNRKYF
TRBJ2-1,once,TRBV12-3/TRBV12-4,-,TGTGCCAGCAGTTTCGGGAGCTCCTACAATGAGCGGTTCTTC,CASSFGSSYNERFF
TRBJ2-7,-,TRBV7-8,-,TGTGCCAGCAGCTTACGAAGGTACTCCTACGAGCAGTACTTC,CASSLRRYSYEQYF
TRBJ2-3,few,TRBV7-9,TRBD2,TGTGCCAGCAGCTTATCGCCACTAGCGGGAAACGCACACACAGATACGCAGTATTTT,CASSLSPLAGNAHTDTQYF
TRBJ2-7,-,TRBV6-2/TRBV6-3,-,TGTGCCGGCAGTTACTCGTCGGTTAAGCAGTACTTC,CAGSYSSVKQYF
TRBJ2-7,-,TRBV27,TRBD2,TGTGCCAGCAGTTTAACGGGCGGGAGGGTCTACAATGAGCAGTACTTC,CASSLTGGRVYNEQYF
TRBJ2-7,few,TRBV10-3,TRBD1,TGTGCCATCAGCCCGACAGGGGAGGACTACGAGCAGTACTTC,CAISPTGEDYEQYF
TRBJ2-6,-,TRBV24-1,-,TGTGCCACCAGTGACAGGGAGACCTTAGCGTCCGGGGCCAACGTCCTGACTTTC,CATSDRETLASGANVLTF
TRBJ1-1,few,TRBV29-1,TRBD1,TGCAGCGCTGGACAGGGGGGTGAAGCTTTCTTT,CSAGQGGEAFF
TRBJ1-2,-,TRBV12-3/TRBV12-4,-,TGTGCCAGCAGTTTAAGGAGCACGACTAACTATGGCTACACCTTC,CASSLRSTTNYGYTF
TRBJ2-5,few,TRBV20-1,-,TGCAGTGCTCCCAGTCGTTTATTTCAAGAGACCCAGTACTTC,CSAPSRLFQETQYF
TRBJ1-2,-,TRBV20-1,-,TGCAGTGCCCAGACCCGGGAAGACTATGGCTACACCTTC,CSAQTREDYGYTF
TRBJ2-7,few,TRBV28,TRBD1,TGTGCCAGCAGGACGGGACAGGGGACCAGTTTCTACGAGCAGTACTTC,CASRTGQGTSFYEQYF
TRBJ2-5,-,TRBV9,TRBD1,TGTGCCAGCAGCGTAACTCGCACAGGGGTCCAAGAGACCCAGTACTTC,CASSVTRTGVQETQYF
TRBJ2-6,-,TRBV5-1,-,TGCGCCAGCAGCCCAACGGGATTTTCTGGGGCCAACGTCCTGACTTTC,CASSPTGFSGANVLTF
TRBJ2-7,few,TRBV11-2,-,TGTGCCAGCAGCTTTTTCGAGGGGTACGAGCAGTACTTC,CASSFFEGYEQYF